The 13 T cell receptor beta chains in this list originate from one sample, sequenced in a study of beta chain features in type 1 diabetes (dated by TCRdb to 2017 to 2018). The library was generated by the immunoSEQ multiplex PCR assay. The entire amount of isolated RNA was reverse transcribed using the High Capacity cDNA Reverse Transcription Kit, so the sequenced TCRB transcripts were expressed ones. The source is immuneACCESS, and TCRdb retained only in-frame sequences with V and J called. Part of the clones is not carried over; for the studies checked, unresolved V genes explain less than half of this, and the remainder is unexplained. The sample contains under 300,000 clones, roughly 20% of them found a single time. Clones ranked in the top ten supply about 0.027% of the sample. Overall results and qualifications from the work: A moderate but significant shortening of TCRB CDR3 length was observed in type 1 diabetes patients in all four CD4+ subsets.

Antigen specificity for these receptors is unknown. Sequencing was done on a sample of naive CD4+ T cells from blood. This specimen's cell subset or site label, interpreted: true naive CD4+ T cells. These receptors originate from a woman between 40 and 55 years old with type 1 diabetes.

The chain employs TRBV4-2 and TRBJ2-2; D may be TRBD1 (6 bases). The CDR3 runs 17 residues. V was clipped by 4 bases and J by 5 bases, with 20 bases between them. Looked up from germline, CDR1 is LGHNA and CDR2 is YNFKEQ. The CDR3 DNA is TGTGCCAGCAGCCCCTTATTACAGGGTTGGGGAACCGGGGAGCTGTTTTTT. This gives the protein CASSPLLQGWGTGELFF.

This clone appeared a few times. CDR3 sequence reads: CASSMRDGYTF. CDR3 nucleotides: TGTGCCAGTAGTATGAGGGATGGCTACACCTTC. The V call is TRBV19, the J call TRBJ1-2; no clear D. Looked up from germline, CDR1 is LNHDA and CDR2 is SQIVND (reference sequence). The length of the CDR3 is 11 residues. V shed 3 bases and J shed 6 bases, with 5 bases lying between them. The complete variable domain, with remaining parts taken from reference TRBV19 and TRBJ1-2, reads DGGITQSPKYLFRKEGQNVTLSCEQNLNHDAMYWYRQDPGQGLRLIYYSQIVNDFQKGDIAEGYSVSREKKESFPLTVTSAQKNPTAFYLCASSMRDGYTFGSGTRLTVV.

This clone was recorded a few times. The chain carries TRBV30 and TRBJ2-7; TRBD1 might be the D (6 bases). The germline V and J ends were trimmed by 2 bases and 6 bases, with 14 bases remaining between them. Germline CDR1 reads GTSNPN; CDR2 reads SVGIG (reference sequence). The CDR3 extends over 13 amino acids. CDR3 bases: TGTGCCTGGAGTAGGGGGAAAAGGTTCGAGCAGTACTTC. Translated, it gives CAWSRGKRFEQYF.

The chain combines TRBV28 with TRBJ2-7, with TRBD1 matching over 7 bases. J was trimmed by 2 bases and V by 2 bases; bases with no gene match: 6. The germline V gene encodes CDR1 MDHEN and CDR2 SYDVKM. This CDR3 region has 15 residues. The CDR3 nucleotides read TGTGCCAGCAGTTTACCGACAGGGTTAGCCTACGAGCAGTACTTC. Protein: CASSLPTGLAYEQYF.

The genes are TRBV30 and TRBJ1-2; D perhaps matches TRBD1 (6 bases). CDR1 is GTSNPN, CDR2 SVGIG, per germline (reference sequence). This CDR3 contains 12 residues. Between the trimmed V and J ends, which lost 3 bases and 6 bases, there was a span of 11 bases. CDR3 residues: CAWRPDRNGYTF. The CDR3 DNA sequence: TGTGCCTGGAGGCCGGACAGAAATGGCTACACCTTC. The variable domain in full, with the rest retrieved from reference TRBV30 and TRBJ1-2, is SQTIHQWPATLVQPVGSPLSLECTVEGTSNPNLYWYRQAAGRGLQLLFYSVGIGQISSEVPQNLSASRPQDRQFILSSKKLLLSDSGFYLCAWRPDRNGYTFGSGTRLTVV.

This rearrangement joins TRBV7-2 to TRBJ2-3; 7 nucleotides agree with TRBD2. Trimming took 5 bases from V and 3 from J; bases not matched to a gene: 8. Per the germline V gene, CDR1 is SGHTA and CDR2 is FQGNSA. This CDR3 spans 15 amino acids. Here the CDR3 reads CASSLDGGGTDTQYF. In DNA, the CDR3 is TGTGCCAGCAGCCTAGACGGGGGAGGGACAGATACGCAGTATTTT. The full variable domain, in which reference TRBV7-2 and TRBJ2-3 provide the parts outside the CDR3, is GAGVSQSPSNKVTEKGKDVELRCDPISGHTALYWYRQSLGQGLEFLIYFQGNSAPDKSGLPSDRFSAERTGGSVSTLTIQRTQQEDSAVYLCASSLDGGGTDTQYFGPGTRLTVL.

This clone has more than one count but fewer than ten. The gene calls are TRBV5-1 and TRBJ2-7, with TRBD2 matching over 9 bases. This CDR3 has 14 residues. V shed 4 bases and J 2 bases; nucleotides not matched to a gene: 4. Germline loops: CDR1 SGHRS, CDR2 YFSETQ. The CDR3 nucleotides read TGCGCCAGCAGCGCGACTAGCGGCACCTACGAGCAGTACTTC. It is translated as CASSATSGTYEQYF.

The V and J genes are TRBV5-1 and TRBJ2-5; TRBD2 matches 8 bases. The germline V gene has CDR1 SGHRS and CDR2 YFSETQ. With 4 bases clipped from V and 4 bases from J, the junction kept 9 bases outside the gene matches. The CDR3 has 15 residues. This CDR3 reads CASSQSGGLGETQYF. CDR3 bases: TGCGCCAGCAGCCAAAGCGGGGGCCTTGGAGAGACCCAGTACTTC.

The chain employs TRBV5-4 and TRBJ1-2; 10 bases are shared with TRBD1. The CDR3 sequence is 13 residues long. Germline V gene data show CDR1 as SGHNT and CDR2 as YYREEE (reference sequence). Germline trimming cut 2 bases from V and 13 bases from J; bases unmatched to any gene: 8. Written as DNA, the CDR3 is TGTGCCAGCAGCTTAGGACAGGGGGTTTCAGGCACCTTC. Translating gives CASSLGQGVSGTF.

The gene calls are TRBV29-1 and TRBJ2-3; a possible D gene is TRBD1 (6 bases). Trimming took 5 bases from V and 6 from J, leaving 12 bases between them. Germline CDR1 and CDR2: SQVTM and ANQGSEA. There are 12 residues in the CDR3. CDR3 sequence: CSVKTGSDTQYF. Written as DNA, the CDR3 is TGCAGCGTTAAAACAGGGTCGGATACGCAGTATTTT.

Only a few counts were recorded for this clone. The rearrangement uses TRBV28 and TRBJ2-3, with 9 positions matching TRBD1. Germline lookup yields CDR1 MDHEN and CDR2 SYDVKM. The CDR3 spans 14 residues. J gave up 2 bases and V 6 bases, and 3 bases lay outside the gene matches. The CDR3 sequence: CASRGTGFTDTQYF. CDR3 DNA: TGTGCCAGCAGGGGGACAGGGTTCACAGATACGCAGTATTTT.

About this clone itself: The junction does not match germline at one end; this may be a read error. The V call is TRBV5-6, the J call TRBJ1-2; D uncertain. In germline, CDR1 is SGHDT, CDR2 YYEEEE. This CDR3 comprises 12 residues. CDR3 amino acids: CASSLDGYGYTF. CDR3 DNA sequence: TGTGCCAGCAGTTTGGACGGCTATGGCTACACCTTC. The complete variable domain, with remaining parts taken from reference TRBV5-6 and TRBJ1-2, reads DAGVTQSPTHLIKTRGQQVTLRCSPKSGHDTVSWYQQALGQGPQFIFQYYEEEERQRGNFPDRFSGHQFPNYSSELNVNALLLGDSALYLCASSLDGYGYTFGSGTRLTVV.

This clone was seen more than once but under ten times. CDR3 loop: CASSSLIRDSTGELFF. The CDR3 DNA sequence: TGTGCCAGCAGCTCCCTCATCCGGGACAGCACCGGGGAGCTGTTTTTT. The chain combines TRBV7-3 with TRBJ2-2; 7 nucleotides line up with TRBD1. CDR1 SGHTA and CDR2 FQGTGA come from the germline V gene. This CDR3 comprises 16 residues. The V gene end was trimmed by 4 bases and the J gene end by 4 bases; junction bases not matched to a gene: 9.